The clone carrying this T cell receptor (beta chain) was detected once. The CDR3 contains 13 residues. The germline CDR1 and CDR2 sequences are LNHNV and YYDKDF (reference sequence). With V trimmed by 8 bases and J by 0 bases, 3 bases remained unmatched. This entry belongs to a study of blood T cell repertoires in COVID-19. Turning to the study itself: Acute and convalescent COVID-19 specimens originated in the United States, Italy and Spain.

Original processing methods: Reference gene primers were amplified, and this amplification served to estimate nucleated cell counts. Here immunoSEQ multiplex PCR was the method, and the copy in TCRdb shows in-frame clones only, minus some. The D gene and trimming were derived from the DNA, and the V and J assignments and clone size from that table. In the table there are about 61,000 clones, approximately 83% of which are singletons. Sequencing was done on a sample of peripheral blood. The origin of this receptor is a human donor in a cohort sampled during active COVID-19. The gene calls are TRBV15 and TRBJ1-1; 7 nucleotides match TRBD1. The CDR3 DNA is TGTGCCACCGGGGGACAGATGAACACTGAAGCTTTCTTT. This codes for CATGGQMNTEAFF.